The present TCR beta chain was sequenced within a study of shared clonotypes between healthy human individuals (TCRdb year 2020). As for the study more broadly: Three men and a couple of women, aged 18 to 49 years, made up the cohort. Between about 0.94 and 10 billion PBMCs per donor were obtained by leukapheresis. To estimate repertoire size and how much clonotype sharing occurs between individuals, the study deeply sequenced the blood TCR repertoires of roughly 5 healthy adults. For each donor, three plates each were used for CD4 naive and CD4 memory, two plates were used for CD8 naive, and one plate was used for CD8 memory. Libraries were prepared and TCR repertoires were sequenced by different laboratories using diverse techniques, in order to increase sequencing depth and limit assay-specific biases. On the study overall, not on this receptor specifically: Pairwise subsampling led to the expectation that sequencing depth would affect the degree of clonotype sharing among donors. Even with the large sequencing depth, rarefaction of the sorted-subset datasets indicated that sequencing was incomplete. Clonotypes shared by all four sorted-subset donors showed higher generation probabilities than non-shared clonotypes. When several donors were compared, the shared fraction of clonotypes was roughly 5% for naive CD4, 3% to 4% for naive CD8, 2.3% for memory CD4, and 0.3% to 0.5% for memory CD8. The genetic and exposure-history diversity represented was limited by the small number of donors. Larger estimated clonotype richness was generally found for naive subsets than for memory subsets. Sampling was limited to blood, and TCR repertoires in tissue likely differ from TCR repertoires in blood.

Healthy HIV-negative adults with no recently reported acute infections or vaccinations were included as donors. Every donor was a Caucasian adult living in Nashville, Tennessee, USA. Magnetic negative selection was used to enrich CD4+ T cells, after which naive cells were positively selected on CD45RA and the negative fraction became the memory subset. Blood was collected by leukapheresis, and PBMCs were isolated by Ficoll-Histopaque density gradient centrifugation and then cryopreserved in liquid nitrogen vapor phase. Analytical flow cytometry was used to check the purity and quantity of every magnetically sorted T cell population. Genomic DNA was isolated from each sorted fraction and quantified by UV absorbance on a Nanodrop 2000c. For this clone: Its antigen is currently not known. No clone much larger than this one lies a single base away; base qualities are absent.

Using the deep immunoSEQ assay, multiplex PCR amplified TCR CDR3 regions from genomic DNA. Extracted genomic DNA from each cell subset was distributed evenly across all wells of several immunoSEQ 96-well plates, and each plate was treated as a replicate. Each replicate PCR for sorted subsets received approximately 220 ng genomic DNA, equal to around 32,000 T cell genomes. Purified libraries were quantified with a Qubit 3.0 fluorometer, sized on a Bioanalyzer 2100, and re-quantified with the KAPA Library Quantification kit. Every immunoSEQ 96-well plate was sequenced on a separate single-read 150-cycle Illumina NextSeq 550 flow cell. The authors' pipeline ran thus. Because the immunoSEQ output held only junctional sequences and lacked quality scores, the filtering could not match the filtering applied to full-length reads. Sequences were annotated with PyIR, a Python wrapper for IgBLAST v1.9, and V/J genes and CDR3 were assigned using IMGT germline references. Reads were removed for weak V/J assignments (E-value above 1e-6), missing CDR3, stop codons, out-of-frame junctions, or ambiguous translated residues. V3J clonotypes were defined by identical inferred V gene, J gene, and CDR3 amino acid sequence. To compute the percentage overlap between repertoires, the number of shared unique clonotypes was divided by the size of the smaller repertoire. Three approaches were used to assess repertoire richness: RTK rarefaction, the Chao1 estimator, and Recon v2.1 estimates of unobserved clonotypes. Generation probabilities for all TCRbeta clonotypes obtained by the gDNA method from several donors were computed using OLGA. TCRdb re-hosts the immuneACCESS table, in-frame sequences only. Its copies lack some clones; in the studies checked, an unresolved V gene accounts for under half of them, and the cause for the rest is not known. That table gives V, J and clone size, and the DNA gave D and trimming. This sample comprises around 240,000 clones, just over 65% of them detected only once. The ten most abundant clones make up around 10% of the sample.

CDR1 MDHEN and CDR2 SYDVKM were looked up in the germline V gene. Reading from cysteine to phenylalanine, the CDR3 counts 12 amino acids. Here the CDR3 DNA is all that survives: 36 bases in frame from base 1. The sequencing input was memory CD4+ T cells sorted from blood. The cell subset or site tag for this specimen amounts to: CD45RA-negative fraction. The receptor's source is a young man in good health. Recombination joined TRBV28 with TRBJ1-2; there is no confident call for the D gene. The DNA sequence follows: TGTTATACATACGCTTCTAACTATGGCTACACCTTC. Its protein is CYTYASNYGYTF.